This T cell receptor beta chain was recorded in a study of shared clonotypes between healthy human individuals. Germline CDR1 is SGHDN and CDR2 is FVKESK. V dropped 2 bases and J dropped 7 bases, with 9 bases sitting between them. CDR3 length: 13 residues. Profiled with immunoSEQ multiplex PCR; TCRdb holds only in-frame clones, not every one. Among 2 million to 2.5 million clones, around 95% were seen once, and the ten largest hold 0.1% to 0.15%. This receptor was identified in a man aged 18 to 29 in good health. The chain links TRBV14 to TRBJ2-1, with D hard to call. The source material was naive CD4+ T cells sorted from blood. The subset was: CD45RA+ positively selected. DNA of the CDR3: TGTGCCAGCAGCCAACTCAGCCGAAATGAGCAGTTCTTC. It specifies CASSQLSRNEQFF.